The 20 T cell receptor delta chains below all came from one sample that was sequenced in a study of gamma-delta chains in newborns, infants, children. TCRdb called clones from the reads again using CATT. The repertoire includes approximately 5,600 delta-chain clones, less than 6% of them detected once, and approximately 6.6% sits in the top ten. The sample was blood. The source of these receptors is a child who was a newborn, infant or young child, either healthy, febrile or measles-vaccinated (not recorded which).

The gene calls are TRDV2 and TRDJ3; 10 bases align to TRDD3. Germline values: CDR1 GEAIGNYY, CDR2 EKD. Trimming removed 1 base from V and 0 bases from J; junction bases left unmatched: 11. The CDR3 is 21 residues long. This CDR3 reads CACDTFPLGDSRSWDTRQMFF. CDR3 DNA sequence: TGTGCCTGTGACACGTTCCCCCTGGGGGATAGCCGCTCCTGGGACACCCGACAGATGTTTTTC.

This clone has just a few counts. The V gene is TRDV2, the J gene TRDJ1; 8 bases fit TRDD3. The CDR3 contains 18 residues. V lost 5 bases, J lost 1 base, and 17 bases stayed unmatched. In germline, CDR1 is GEAIGNYY, CDR2 EKD. CDR3 region: CACGHLLGALRSTDKLIF. The DNA for the CDR3 is TGTGCCTGTGGCCATCTACTGGGGGCCCTTCGATCCACCGATAAACTCATCTTT.

This clone was counted a few times. The V and J genes are TRAV29/DV5 and TRDJ1; D is uncertain. V was trimmed by 2 bases and J by 1 base, leaving 15 bases between them. The CDR3 is 15 amino acids. CDR1 and CDR2 (germline): NSMFDY, ISSIKDK. CDR3 in DNA: TGTGCAGCAAGTCGTAGGCCGGAGGGCACCGATAAACTCATCTTT. Its protein product is CAASRRPEGTDKLIF.

This clone was counted a few times. Other DNA sequences in the sample encode the same CDR3. As DNA, the CDR3 is TGTGCCTGTGACACCGTACTGGGGGATACGCGACTGACAGCACAACTCTTCTTT. Amino acids: CACDTVLGDTRLTAQLFF. The rearrangement uses TRDV2 and TRDJ2; 13 bases align to TRDD3. Germline CDR1 is GEAIGNYY and CDR2 is EKD. The CDR3 contains 18 residues. Trimming cost V 0 bases and J 3 bases; bases outside gene matches: 6.

This clone was detected only a few times. This could be a read error, since a much larger clone is one nucleotide away. This same CDR3 is encoded by further DNA sequences in the sample. V and J are TRDV2 and TRDJ1; 12 bases fit TRDD3. Germline assignment: CDR1 GEAIGNYY and CDR2 EKD. The CDR3 length is 21 residues. V was clipped by 4 bases and J by 0 bases; unmatched bases: 20. The CDR3 loop reads CACDSVTGGYQSEGHTDKLIF. CDR3 nucleotide sequence: TGTGCCTGTGATTCCGTTACTGGGGGATACCAATCCGAAGGGCACACCGATAAACTCATCTTT.

This clone was seen a few times. TCRdb has a much larger clone's protein, which differs at residue 4 from the translation of this DNA, likely because of a read error; what is shown is the protein translated from the DNA. The chain carries TRDV2 and TRDJ1, with 12 bases identical to TRDD3. This CDR3 contains 18 residues. Germline loops: CDR1 GEAIGNYY, CDR2 EKD. The CDR3 sequence is CACNTVSGTGGYSDKLIF. CDR3 in DNA: TGTGCCTGTAACACTGTTTCGGGAACTGGGGGATACTCCGATAAACTCATCTTT.

To note about this clone: A far larger clone is only one base removed, so a read error is likely. The sample holds other DNA sequences that translate to the same CDR3. The chain is built from TRDV2 and TRDJ2; D not resolved. The CDR3 sequence is 16 residues long. With 3 bases removed from V and 4 bases from J, the gap between germline ends came to 17 bases. CDR1 is GEAIGNYY and CDR2 is EKD in the germline V gene. The CDR3, as DNA: TGTGCCTGTGACCTCGTCGGAACCGGGGCGACAGCACAACTCTTCTTT. It translates to CACDLVGTGATAQLFF.

By sample share, this clone is medium-sized. J is TRDJ1 and V is TRDV2; 11 bases map to TRDD3. Germline-derived CDR1 and CDR2 are GEAIGNYY and EKD. With 2 bases clipped from V and 4 bases from J, the junction kept 5 bases outside the gene matches. The CDR3 length is 15 residues. The CDR3 spells CACDRLGDIIDKLIF. DNA of the CDR3: TGTGCCTGTGACAGACTGGGGGATATAATCGATAAACTCATCTTT.

This clone was counted between two and nine times. Given a much more abundant clone one base away, this may be a read error. The same CDR3 can be traced to other DNA sequences in this sample. The V and J genes are TRDV2 and TRDJ1, with 7 bases aligning to TRDD3. CDR1 is GEAIGNYY and CDR2 is EKD in the germline V gene. V shed 0 bases, J shed 5 bases, and the junction held 17 bases outside the gene matches. The CDR3 is 18 amino acids. CDR3 protein: CACDTVGQPTGGSDKLIF. DNA of the CDR3: TGTGCCTGTGACACCGTGGGGCAACCTACCGGGGGATCTGATAAACTCATCTTT.

The chain is built from TRDV2 and TRDJ3, with 7 bases that match TRDD3. V was pared by 5 bases and J by 0 bases, with 12 bases of the junction left unmatched. The CDR3 covers 19 residues. Germline CDR1 reads GEAIGNYY; CDR2 reads EKD. Here the CDR3 reads CACVNAGGSSSWDTRQMFF. CDR3 nucleotide sequence: TGTGCCTGTGTCAATGCTGGGGGTTCGAGCTCCTGGGACACCCGACAGATGTTTTTC.

Concerning this clone itself: The junction shows a germline mismatch at one end, possibly a read error. CDR3 loop: CACDAVGSPTDRLIF. CDR3 nucleotides: TGTGCCTGTGACGCGGTCGGATCCCCGACCGATAGACTCATCTTT. The gene calls are TRDV2 and TRDJ1; D is unclear. This CDR3 is 15 amino acids long. CDR1 is GEAIGNYY, CDR2 EKD, per germline.

The chain is built from TRDV2 and TRDJ3; 11 nucleotides agree with TRDD3. V was pared by 5 bases and J by 2 bases, with 10 bases of the junction left unmatched. The germline V gene encodes CDR1 GEAIGNYY and CDR2 EKD. CDR3 length: 19 residues. CDR3 sequence: CACGRLGDIGAWDTRQMFF. CDR3 DNA: TGTGCCTGTGGCCGACTGGGGGATATCGGGGCCTGGGACACCCGACAGATGTTTTTC.

For this clone: This may stem from a read error, because a much larger clone lies one nucleotide away. The CDR3 reads CACDQVLGDKMTAQLFF. The DNA of the CDR3 is TGTGCCTGTGACCAAGTACTGGGGGATAAGATGACAGCACAACTCTTCTTT. J is TRDJ2 and V is TRDV2; 11 positions agree with TRDD3. Trimming took 3 bases from V and 3 from J; bases not matched to a gene: 8. This CDR3 has 17 residues. Germline-derived CDR1 and CDR2 are GEAIGNYY and EKD.

V and J are TRDV2 and TRDJ1; 13 nucleotides align to TRDD3. The CDR3 covers 22 residues. V gave up 0 bases and J gave up 4 bases; unmatched junction bases: 22. Germline assignment: CDR1 GEAIGNYY and CDR2 EKD. This chain's CDR3 is CACDTLGPPLSQTGGYDDKLIF. CDR3 bases: TGTGCCTGTGACACCCTGGGGCCCCCCCTGTCCCAAACTGGGGGATACGACGATAAACTCATCTTT.

V is TRAV29/DV5 and J is TRDJ1; D might be TRDD3 (5 bases). CDR1 and CDR2 from the germline V gene are NSMFDY and ISSIKDK. The CDR3 length is 21 residues. Trimming pared 0 bases from V and 0 bases from J, leaving 30 bases between. The CDR3 nucleotides are TGTGCAGCAAGCGTGGACCCACCGAGGGGAAACCCGAGTGACTACACCGATAAACTCATCTTT. This codes for CAASVDPPRGNPSDYTDKLIF.

This clone was seen more than once but under ten times. The CDR3 spells CALGEPLYFLVGVTDKLIF. CDR3 DNA sequence: TGTGCTCTTGGGGAACCCCTGTACTTCCTCGTGGGGGTCACCGATAAACTCATCTTT. The chain joins TRDV1 to TRDJ1, with D perhaps being TRDD2 or TRDD3 (6 bases each). The CDR3 runs to 19 residues. The germline gives CDR1 TSWWSYY, CDR2 QGS. Trimming pared 1 base from V and 1 base from J, leaving 22 bases between.

This clone was observed a handful of times. The V and J genes are TRDV2 and TRDJ3; a possible D gene is TRDD3 (5 bases). This CDR3 has 20 amino acids. V was trimmed by 3 bases and J by 0 bases, leaving 20 bases between them. From germline, CDR1 is GEAIGNYY and CDR2 EKD. This CDR3 is CACDSAREYEGSWDTRQMFF. The DNA of the CDR3 is TGTGCCTGTGACTCCGCTCGGGAATACGAAGGCTCCTGGGACACCCGACAGATGTTTTTC.

This clone is medium-sized within its sample. This chain uses TRDV2 with TRDJ1; 13 nucleotides align to TRDD3. The J segment lost 0 bases and the V segment lost 4 bases, leaving 40 bases of the junction unmatched. The CDR3 has 28 amino acids. CDR1 is GEAIGNYY, CDR2 EKD, per germline. Here the CDR3 DNA reads TGTGCCTGTGAGGAGATCAGGCCTTCCTACCCGGTGGGGACTGGGGGATACGCGGGAAATACGGACACCGATAAACTCATCTTT. Translation gives CACEEIRPSYPVGTGGYAGNTDTDKLIF.

The J gene is TRDJ1, the V gene TRDV1; 9 bases agree with TRDD3. Since TCRdb gives no J gene, matching the DNA to germline was used here to assign it. Trimming removed 1 base from V and 0 bases from J; junction bases left unmatched: 21. The CDR3 is 22 amino acids. Germline CDR1 reads TSWWSYY; CDR2 reads QGS. The CDR3 reads CALGEPFPTPLVLGEYTDKLIF. The CDR3 coding sequence is TGTGCTCTTGGGGAACCCTTTCCTACGCCCCTCGTACTGGGGGAATACACCGATAAACTCATCTTT.

This clone was observed a few times. This may stem from a read error, because a much larger clone lies one nucleotide away. The chain carries TRDV2 and TRDJ1, with 12 bases aligning to TRDD3. CDR1 GEAIGNYY and CDR2 EKD come from the germline V gene. This CDR3 has 15 residues. In DNA, the CDR3 is TGTGCCTGTGACACCGTACTGGGGGATACCGATAAACTCACCTTT. Amino acids: CACDTVLGDTDKLTF.